This TCR beta chain was profiled in a study of blood T cell repertoires in COVID-19 (dated by TCRdb to the early 2020s). The study in broad terms: Samples covering the acute and convalescent phases of COVID-19 were provided by collaborators in the United States, Italy and Spain. The sample metadata nearly always contained a de-identified subject ID, COVID-19 status, age in years and sex. Subjects who had been exposed to COVID-19, were actively infected with it, or had recovered from it provided the deeply sampled blood TCRbeta repertoires that made up the dataset. The repertoires were released in a freely available public database intended as a resource for research on the immune response to SARS-CoV-2. Samples came from the ongoing ImmuneRACE study (first 160 participants) plus 1,254 subjects from 6 global collaborators. HLA class I and class II types, where available, came from metadata supplied by the sample provider rather than from assay-based typing. The prospective study material was composed of cDNA or gDNA derived from T cells, B-cell-depleted T cells, or PBMCs.

Paper-wide results and their limitations: How much clinical and demographic metadata was included differed by source and by participant, and the metadata was provided uncurated.

Whole blood was collected in K2EDTA tubes by collaborating institutions according to the institutions' own protocols. Collaborator samples were shipped for TCRbeta analysis as frozen whole blood, isolated PBMCs, or DNA extracted from either sample type. The immunoSEQ Assay, a bias-controlled multiplex PCR, was used to amplify TCRbeta CDR3 regions from genomic DNA. The authors' pipeline ran thus. Within the assay, amplification of reference gene primers was used to estimate how many nucleated cells each sample contained. To quantify the absolute abundance of each unique TCRbeta CDR3 rearrangement, sequence reads were collapsed and filtered. For each sample, productive Simpson clonality was calculated as the square root of Simpson's diversity index across productive rearrangements. TCRdb holds this immuneACCESS table with in-frame rearrangements only. Some clones are missing; in checked studies, unresolved V genes explain under half, and the rest has no known cause. V, J and clone size are those of that table, while D and trimming were read from the DNA. A total of about 59,000 clones appear in this sample, around 73% of them only once. The top ten hold around 12% of the sample.

As concerns this clone: Its antigen target is currently unknown. Base-call qualities are not available, and no considerably larger clone is one nucleotide away.

The CDR3 sequence holds 15 residues, the cysteine and phenylalanine included. Kept here is only the CDR3 DNA, which spans 45 bases and is read in frame from base 1. The CDR1 and CDR2 encoded by the germline V gene are MNHEY and SVGAGI. V is cut by 5 bases and J by 0 bases, and the space between the germline ends is 14 bases. The receptor was isolated from a man older than 75 with acute or convalescent COVID-19. The material sequenced was peripheral blood. The receptor chain draws on TRBV6-5 and TRBJ2-7, with TRBD2 tentatively as D gene (5 bases match). The DNA is TGTGCCAGCAGTACGAGCGGAAGGAGCTCCTACGAGCAGTACTTC. This sequence encodes CASSTSGRSSYEQYF.